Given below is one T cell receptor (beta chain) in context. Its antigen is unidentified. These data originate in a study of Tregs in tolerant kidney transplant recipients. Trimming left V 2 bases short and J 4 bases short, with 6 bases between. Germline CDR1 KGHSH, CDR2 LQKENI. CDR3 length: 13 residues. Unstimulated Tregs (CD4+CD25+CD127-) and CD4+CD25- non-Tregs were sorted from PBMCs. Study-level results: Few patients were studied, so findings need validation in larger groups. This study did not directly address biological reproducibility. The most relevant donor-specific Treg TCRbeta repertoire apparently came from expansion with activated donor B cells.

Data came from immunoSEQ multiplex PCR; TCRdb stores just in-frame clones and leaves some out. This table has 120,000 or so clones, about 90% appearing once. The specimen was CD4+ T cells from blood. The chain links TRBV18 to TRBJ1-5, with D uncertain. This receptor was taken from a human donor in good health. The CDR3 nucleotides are TGTGCCAGCTCACCATCAAGGAATCAGCCCCAGCATTTT. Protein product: CASSPSRNQPQHF.